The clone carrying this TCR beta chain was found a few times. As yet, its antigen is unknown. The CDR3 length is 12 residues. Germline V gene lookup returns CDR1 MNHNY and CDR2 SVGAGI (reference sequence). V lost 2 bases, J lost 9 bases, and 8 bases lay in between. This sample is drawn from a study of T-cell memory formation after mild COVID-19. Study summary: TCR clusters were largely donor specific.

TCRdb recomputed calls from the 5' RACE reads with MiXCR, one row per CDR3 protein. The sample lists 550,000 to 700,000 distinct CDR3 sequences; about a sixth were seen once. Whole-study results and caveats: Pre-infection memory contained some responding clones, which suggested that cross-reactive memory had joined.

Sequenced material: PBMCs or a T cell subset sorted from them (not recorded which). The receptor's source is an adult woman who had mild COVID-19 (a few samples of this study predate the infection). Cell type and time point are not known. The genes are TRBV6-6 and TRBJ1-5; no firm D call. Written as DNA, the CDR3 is TGTGCCAGCAGTTACCCTTCCGGGCCCCAGCATTTT. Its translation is CASSYPSGPQHF.